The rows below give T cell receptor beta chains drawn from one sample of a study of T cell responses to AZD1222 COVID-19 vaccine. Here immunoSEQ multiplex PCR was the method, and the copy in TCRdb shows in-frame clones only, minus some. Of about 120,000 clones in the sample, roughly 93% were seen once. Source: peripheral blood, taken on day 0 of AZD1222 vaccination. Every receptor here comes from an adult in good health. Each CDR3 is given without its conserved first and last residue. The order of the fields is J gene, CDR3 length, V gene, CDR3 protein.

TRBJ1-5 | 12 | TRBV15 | ATSRDPGIQPQH
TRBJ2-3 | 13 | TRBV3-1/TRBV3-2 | ASSQYSGSTDTQY
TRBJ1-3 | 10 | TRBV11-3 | ASSLGGNTIY
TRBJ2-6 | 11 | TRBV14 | AVRNSGANVLT
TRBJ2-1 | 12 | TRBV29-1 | SVSRDLATNEQF
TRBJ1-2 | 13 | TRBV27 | ASSYTPTDSYGYT
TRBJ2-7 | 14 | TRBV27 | ASSSSMGASSYEQY
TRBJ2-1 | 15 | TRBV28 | ASGRDIYTRSYNEQF
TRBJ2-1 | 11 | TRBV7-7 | ASSFSRDQEQF
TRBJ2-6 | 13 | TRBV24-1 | ATSDSSSGANVLT
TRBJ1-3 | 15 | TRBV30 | AWSVYAMGAAGNTIY
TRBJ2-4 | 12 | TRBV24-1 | ATSVPGPTDIQY
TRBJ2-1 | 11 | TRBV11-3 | ASSTTIYNEQF
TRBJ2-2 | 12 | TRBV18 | ASSPGTATGELF
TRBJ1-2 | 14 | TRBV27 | ASSSNRVSLSSGYT
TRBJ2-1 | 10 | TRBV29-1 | SVATSSREQF
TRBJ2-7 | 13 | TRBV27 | ASSLNSGRAYEQY
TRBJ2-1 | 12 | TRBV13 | ASSLENRHNEQF
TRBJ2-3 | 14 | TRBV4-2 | ASSQELGVRTDTQY
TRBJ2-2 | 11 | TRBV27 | ASSPQNTGELF
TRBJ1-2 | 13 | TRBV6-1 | ASSETPLGVHGYT
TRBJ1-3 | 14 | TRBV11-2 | ASSLEGPSSGNTIY
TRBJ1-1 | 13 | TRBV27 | ASSLRQGLSTEAF
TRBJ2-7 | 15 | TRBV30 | AWSPLPPGQGMYEQY
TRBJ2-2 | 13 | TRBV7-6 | ASSLGSIVVGELF
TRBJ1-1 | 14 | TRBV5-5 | ASSLLLSSSNTEAF
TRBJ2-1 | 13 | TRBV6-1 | ASSERQGGYNEQF
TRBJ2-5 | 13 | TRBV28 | ASSSLRGRGETQY